A selection of T cell receptor beta chains follows, all from one sample in a study of blood T cell repertoires in COVID-19. Some clones are missing from TCRdb's copy, which holds only in-frame ones; the method was immunoSEQ multiplex PCR. Of under 200,000 clones detected, 75% to 95% appear once; the ten largest clones hold 0.53%. Sequenced input: peripheral blood. The receptors come from a man between 45 and 60 years old with acute or convalescent COVID-19. CDR3s include the opening cysteine and the closing phenylalanine or tryptophan. D genes are given only for firm matches. Where a row states a size, it is once, few, many or the class of an expanded clone; other rows omit it.

V: TRBV15; length: 16; J: TRBJ2-2; size: -; D: -; DNA: TGTGCCACCAGCAGAGATATTGGCAGGGGAACCGGGGAGCTGTTTTTT; CDR3: CATSRDIGRGTGELFF
V: TRBV30; length: 12; J: TRBJ1-5; size: -; D: -; DNA: TGTGCCTGGAGTGCTCAGGATCAGCCCCAGCATTTT; CDR3: CAWSAQDQPQHF
V: TRBV27; length: 13; J: TRBJ2-7; size: once; D: TRBD2; DNA: TGTGCCAGCAGTTTAACGCGGGGGTACGAGCAGTACTTC; CDR3: CASSLTRGYEQYF
V: TRBV5-6; length: 15; J: TRBJ2-7; size: -; D: -; DNA: TGTGCCAGCAGCTTGTTTGGACTCAGCTCCTACGAGCAGTACTTC; CDR3: CASSLFGLSSYEQYF
V: TRBV30; length: 12; J: TRBJ2-5; size: once; D: -; DNA: TGTGCCTGGAGTGTACTCGGAGAGACCCAGTACTTC; CDR3: CAWSVLGETQYF
V: TRBV7-9; length: 15; J: TRBJ2-1; size: -; D: -; DNA: TGTGCCAGCAGCTTGGGGCTAGCGTGGAACAATGAGCAGTTCTTC; CDR3: CASSLGLAWNNEQFF
V: TRBV28; length: 15; J: TRBJ1-5; size: -; D: TRBD1; DNA: TGTGCCAGCAGTTCAACAGGGGAGGCAAGACAGCCCCAGCATTTT; CDR3: CASSSTGEARQPQHF
V: TRBV9; length: 15; J: TRBJ2-1; size: -; D: TRBD2; DNA: TGTGCCAGCAGCGTAGGCGGGGGGAACCACAATGAGCAGTTCTTC; CDR3: CASSVGGGNHNEQFF
V: TRBV30; length: 13; J: TRBJ1-6; size: -; D: -; DNA: TGTGCCTGGGGGCCGGGTTTCGATTCACCCCTCCACTTT; CDR3: CAWGPGFDSPLHF
V: TRBV7-3; length: 13; J: TRBJ2-1; size: -; D: -; DNA: TGTGCCAGCAGCTTAAGTTTAATTGATGAGCAGTTCTTC; CDR3: CASSLSLIDEQFF
V: TRBV7-2; length: 17; J: TRBJ2-1; size: once; D: -; DNA: TGTGCCAGCAGCACACAATTTGGGGGGTGGACCTACAATGAGCAGTTCTTC; CDR3: CASSTQFGGWTYNEQFF
V: TRBV7-9; length: 17; J: TRBJ2-7; size: -; D: TRBD2; DNA: TGTGCCAGCAGCTTAGAAGCCCTCGGGGGGGGGTTCCACGAGCAGTACTTC; CDR3: CASSLEALGGGFHEQYF
V: TRBV3-1/TRBV3-2; length: 17; J: TRBJ2-5; size: -; D: TRBD2; DNA: TGTGCCAGCAGCCAAGATTTCAGAGGACTAGAAGTAGAGACCCAGTACTTC; CDR3: CASSQDFRGLEVETQYF
V: TRBV5-1; length: 15; J: TRBJ2-7; size: -; D: -; DNA: TGCGCCAGCAGCTTGGCCGGGACACGAAGCTACGAGCAGTACTTC; CDR3: CASSLAGTRSYEQYF
V: TRBV6-1; length: 15; J: TRBJ1-3; size: -; D: TRBD1; DNA: TGTGCCAGCAGCAAGACAGGGTATTTTGGAAACACCATATATTTT; CDR3: CASSKTGYFGNTIYF
V: TRBV28; length: 13; J: TRBJ2-5; size: -; D: TRBD2; DNA: TGTGCCAGCAGCAGGGACTACGGGGAGACCCAGTACTTC; CDR3: CASSRDYGETQYF
V: TRBV9; length: 12; J: TRBJ1-2; size: -; D: TRBD1; DNA: TGTGCCAGCAGCCTACAGGGGTATGGCTACACCTTC; CDR3: CASSLQGYGYTF
V: TRBV12-3/TRBV12-4; length: 13; J: TRBJ1-2; size: -; D: -; DNA: TGTGCCAGCAGTTTTCTTACAGTAGATGGCTACACCTTC; CDR3: CASSFLTVDGYTF
V: TRBV4-2; length: 14; J: TRBJ1-1; size: -; D: -; DNA: TGTGCCAGCAGCCAAGAGCAGGGGAGCACTGAAGCTTTCTTT; CDR3: CASSQEQGSTEAFF
V: TRBV5-1; length: 16; J: TRBJ2-3; size: -; D: TRBD2; DNA: TGCGCCAGCAGCGTTCTAGCGGGGGGCACGACAGATACGCAGTATTTT; CDR3: CASSVLAGGTTDTQYF
V: TRBV5-4; length: 16; J: TRBJ2-7; size: once; D: -; DNA: TGTGCCAGCAGCCCCGGGGGGCTAGGACCCTCCTACGAGCAGTACTTC; CDR3: CASSPGGLGPSYEQYF
V: TRBV19; length: 15; J: TRBJ1-5; size: -; D: -; DNA: TGTGCCAGTAGTCGTTGGGGGGACTTCAATCAGCCCCAGCATTTT; CDR3: CASSRWGDFNQPQHF
V: TRBV28; length: 15; J: TRBJ1-6; size: once; D: TRBD1; DNA: TGTGCCAGCAGTTTCTCCGGGACAGGGAGCTCACCCCTCCACTTT; CDR3: CASSFSGTGSSPLHF
V: TRBV4-1; length: 13; J: TRBJ2-7; size: few; D: -; DNA: TGCGCCAGCAGCCATTACAAGAACTACGAGCAGTACTTC; CDR3: CASSHYKNYEQYF
V: TRBV5-1; length: 16; J: TRBJ2-6; size: -; D: TRBD1; DNA: TGCGCCAGCAGCGTCACAGGGGGCGCTGGGGCCAACGTCCTGACTTTC; CDR3: CASSVTGGAGANVLTF
V: TRBV4-3; length: 16; J: TRBJ2-5; size: -; D: TRBD1; DNA: TGCGCCAGCAGCCAAGAATATCAGGGGGCGCGGGAGACCCAGTACTTC; CDR3: CASSQEYQGARETQYF
V: TRBV18; length: 14; J: TRBJ1-6; size: few; D: -; DNA: TGTGCCAGCTCACAGACGGGGTCCAATTCACCCCTCCACTTT; CDR3: CASSQTGSNSPLHF
V: TRBV7-9; length: 14; J: TRBJ2-5; size: -; D: TRBD2; DNA: TGTGCCAGCGTACTCGGCGGGAGTAGTGAGACCCAGTACTTC; CDR3: CASVLGGSSETQYF
V: TRBV10-2; length: 15; J: TRBJ2-7; size: -; D: TRBD1; DNA: TGCGCCAGCAGTGACCCGACAGGGAGCTCCTACGAGCAGTACTTC; CDR3: CASSDPTGSSYEQYF
V: TRBV5-6; length: 14; J: TRBJ1-5; size: -; D: -; DNA: TGTGCCAGCAGCTTGGAAGGGGGTATTCAGCCCCAGCATTTT; CDR3: CASSLEGGIQPQHF
V: TRBV9; length: 15; J: TRBJ2-7; size: once; D: -; DNA: TGTGCCAGCAGCGTAGTCTCTAACGGCAGGGCCGAGCAGTACTTC; CDR3: CASSVVSNGRAEQYF
V: TRBV29-1; length: 15; J: TRBJ2-2; size: -; D: TRBD1; DNA: TGCAGCGCCCCCAACCGGACAGGGGGCACCGGGGAGCTGTTTTTT; CDR3: CSAPNRTGGTGELFF
V: TRBV18; length: 16; J: TRBJ1-6; size: -; D: TRBD1; DNA: TGTGCCAGCTCACCTACTCGGGACAGGGGGGTTTCACCCCTCCACTTT; CDR3: CASSPTRDRGVSPLHF
V: TRBV19; length: 19; J: TRBJ1-4; size: -; D: -; DNA: TGTGCCAGTAGTCCCTCCTTGTCCCAAGCCGCTTCAACTAATGAAAAACTGTTTTTT; CDR3: CASSPSLSQAASTNEKLFF
V: TRBV7-8; length: 14; J: TRBJ1-5; size: -; D: -; DNA: TGTGCCAGCAGCGTTAACAGGGTCAATCAGCCCCAGCATTTT; CDR3: CASSVNRVNQPQHF
V: TRBV11-2; length: 14; J: TRBJ2-7; size: -; D: -; DNA: TGTGCCAGCAGCTCTTCACAGGGATCCTACGAGCAGTACTTC; CDR3: CASSSSQGSYEQYF
V: TRBV15; length: 15; J: TRBJ1-1; size: -; D: -; DNA: TGTGCCACCAGCAGCATCGGGGGGCCTCATTTTGAAGCTTTCTTT; CDR3: CATSSIGGPHFEAFF
V: TRBV6-2/TRBV6-3; length: 15; J: TRBJ1-5; size: -; D: TRBD1; DNA: TGTGCCAGCAGTTACTACGGGACAGGTAATCAGCCCCAGCATTTT; CDR3: CASSYYGTGNQPQHF
V: TRBV18; length: 14; J: TRBJ2-5; size: -; D: -; DNA: TGTGCCAGCTCAACCGCGACCCTCAGGGAGACCCAGTACTTC; CDR3: CASSTATLRETQYF
V: TRBV7-9; length: 13; J: TRBJ1-5; size: once; D: -; DNA: TGTGCCAGCAGTTCCCAGGGATATGAGCCCCAGCATTTT; CDR3: CASSSQGYEPQHF
V: TRBV4-2; length: 15; J: TRBJ2-4; size: -; D: -; DNA: TGTGCCAGCAGCCAAGGGGCGACAGCCAAAAACATTCAGTACTTC; CDR3: CASSQGATAKNIQYF
V: TRBV19; length: 14; J: TRBJ2-5; size: -; D: -; DNA: TGTGCCAGTAGTATACGGGTCAACCTGGAGACCCAGTACTTC; CDR3: CASSIRVNLETQYF
V: TRBV10-3; length: 11; J: TRBJ1-6; size: -; D: -; DNA: TGTGCCATCAGTAACACAGGGCCCCTCCACTTT; CDR3: CAISNTGPLHF
V: TRBV12-3/TRBV12-4; length: 13; J: TRBJ2-5; size: -; D: -; DNA: TGTGCCAGCAGTCCGCGAACGCAAGAGACCCAGTACTTC; CDR3: CASSPRTQETQYF
V: TRBV6-5; length: 14; J: TRBJ2-7; size: -; D: TRBD1; DNA: TGTGCCACCCCTCGTGGACAGGGCCCCGACGAGCAGTACTTC; CDR3: CATPRGQGPDEQYF
V: TRBV28; length: 15; J: TRBJ2-1; size: -; D: TRBD2; DNA: TGTGCCAGCAGTTTAGGGCTAGCGGGAGTCCATGAGCAGTTCTTC; CDR3: CASSLGLAGVHEQFF
V: TRBV6-6; length: 13; J: TRBJ1-5; size: -; D: TRBD1; DNA: TGTGCCAGCAGCGACAGGGGCAATCAGCCCCAGCATTTT; CDR3: CASSDRGNQPQHF
V: TRBV4-1; length: 16; J: TRBJ1-1; size: -; D: -; DNA: TGCGCCAGCAGCCAAGATGCGGGGGCCCTGAACACTGAAGCTTTCTTT; CDR3: CASSQDAGALNTEAFF
V: TRBV5-1; length: 18; J: TRBJ2-3; size: -; D: TRBD2; DNA: TGCGCCAGCAGCAAAACCGGACTAGCGGGGAGTAGCACAGATACGCAGTATTTT; CDR3: CASSKTGLAGSSTDTQYF
V: TRBV11-2; length: 12; J: TRBJ2-1; size: -; D: -; DNA: TGTGCCAGCAGCTTAATAAGCCATGAGCAGTTCTTC; CDR3: CASSLISHEQFF
V: TRBV29-1; length: 14; J: TRBJ1-1; size: once; D: -; DNA: TGCAGCGTTGGGGCCGGGACAACTAACACTGAAGCTTTCTTT; CDR3: CSVGAGTTNTEAFF
V: TRBV28; length: 17; J: TRBJ1-5; size: -; D: -; DNA: TGTGCCAGCAGAAACTGGGGGTCGGGGGTTAGCAATCAGCCCCAGCATTTT; CDR3: CASRNWGSGVSNQPQHF
V: TRBV5-1; length: 14; J: TRBJ2-1; size: -; D: -; DNA: TGCGCCAGCAGCTCCGGGTCGTACTACAATGAGCAGTTCTTC; CDR3: CASSSGSYYNEQFF
V: TRBV6-6; length: 13; J: TRBJ1-6; size: -; D: TRBD1; DNA: TGTGCCAGCAGGGGACAGGGAAATTCACCCCTCCACTTT; CDR3: CASRGQGNSPLHF
V: TRBV19; length: 15; J: TRBJ2-2; size: once; D: -; DNA: TGTGCCAGTAGTCAAACATTGGGGGGCACCGGGGAGCTGTTTTTT; CDR3: CASSQTLGGTGELFF
V: TRBV6-5; length: 13; J: TRBJ2-2; size: few; D: TRBD2; DNA: TGTGCCAGCAGTCCCGGACTAGTCGGGGAGCTGTTTTTT; CDR3: CASSPGLVGELFF
V: TRBV11-1; length: 12; J: TRBJ2-3; size: -; D: -; DNA: TGTGCCAGCAGCCAGGTGACAGATACGCAGTATTTT; CDR3: CASSQVTDTQYF
V: TRBV7-2; length: 16; J: TRBJ1-2; size: -; D: TRBD1; DNA: TGTGCCAGCAGCTCGCAAGCCACAGGGGGAGTCTATGGCTACACCTTC; CDR3: CASSSQATGGVYGYTF
V: TRBV28; length: 17; J: TRBJ1-5; size: -; D: TRBD1; DNA: TGTGCCAGCAGTCCACCGCTCGGAACAGGGGACAATCAGCCCCAGCATTTT; CDR3: CASSPPLGTGDNQPQHF
V: TRBV11-2; length: 16; J: TRBJ2-3; size: -; D: TRBD1; DNA: TGTGCCAGCAGCATCCGACAGGGGGCTAGGACAGATACGCAGTATTTT; CDR3: CASSIRQGARTDTQYF